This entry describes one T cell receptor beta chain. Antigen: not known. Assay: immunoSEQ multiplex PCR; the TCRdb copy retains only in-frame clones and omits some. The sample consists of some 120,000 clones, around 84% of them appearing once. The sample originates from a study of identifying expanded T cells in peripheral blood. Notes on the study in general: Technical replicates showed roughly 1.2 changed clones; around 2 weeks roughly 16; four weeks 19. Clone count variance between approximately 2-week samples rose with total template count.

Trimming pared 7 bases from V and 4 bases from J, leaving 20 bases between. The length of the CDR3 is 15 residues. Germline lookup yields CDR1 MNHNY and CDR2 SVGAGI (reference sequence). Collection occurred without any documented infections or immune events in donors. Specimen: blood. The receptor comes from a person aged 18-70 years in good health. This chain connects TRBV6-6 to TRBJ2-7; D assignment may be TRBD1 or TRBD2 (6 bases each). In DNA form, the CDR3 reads TGTGCCAGCACCACGGGGGCGGGACTTTCTTACGAGCAGTACTTC. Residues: CASTTGAGLSYEQYF.